These T cell receptor beta chains were read from a single sample in a study of blood T cells in healthy people across ages. MiXCR, run by TCRdb on the 5' RACE reads, gives a single entry per CDR3 protein. The data contain about 680,000 distinct CDR3 sequences, about 52% of them seen just once; the ten biggest clones take up roughly 31%. Material for sequencing was blood. All receptors derive from an older woman in good health. Each CDR3 is given with its conserved first and last residue. Each record gives: V gene, clone size, D gene, J gene, CDR3 protein, CDR3 DNA. D genes are given only for firm matches. The listing skips clone size in some rows; elsewhere it reads once, few, many or a size class.

v_gene: TRBV29-1; abundance: .; d_gene: TRBD1; j_gene: TRBJ2-7; CDR3aa: CSVGTGYYEQYF; CDR3nt: TGCAGCGTGGGGACAGGATACTACGAGCAGTACTTC
v_gene: TRBV12-3/TRBV12-4; abundance: few; d_gene: .; j_gene: TRBJ2-1; CDR3aa: CASSLRSGTVGEQFF; CDR3nt: TGTGCCAGCAGTTTAAGAAGCGGGACAGTCGGTGAGCAGTTCTTC
v_gene: TRBV7-2; abundance: few; d_gene: TRBD2; j_gene: TRBJ2-3; CDR3aa: CASSSAGGPPDTQYF; CDR3nt: TGTGCCAGCAGTTCAGCGGGAGGGCCCCCAGATACGCAGTATTTT
v_gene: TRBV29-1; abundance: many; d_gene: .; j_gene: TRBJ2-7; CDR3aa: CSVLRGTYEQYF; CDR3nt: TGCAGCGTTTTACGAGGGACCTACGAGCAGTACTTC
v_gene: TRBV28; abundance: .; d_gene: TRBD1; j_gene: TRBJ1-1; CDR3aa: CASSPTTGGRDTEAFF; CDR3nt: TGTGCCAGCAGTCCGACTACAGGGGGCAGAGACACTGAAGCTTTCTTT
v_gene: TRBV12-3/TRBV12-4; abundance: .; d_gene: .; j_gene: TRBJ2-5; CDR3aa: CASSFVGRETQYF; CDR3nt: TGTGCCAGCAGTTTTGTGGGACGGGAGACCCAGTACTTC
v_gene: TRBV7-2; abundance: once; d_gene: .; j_gene: TRBJ2-7; CDR3aa: CASTFYNEQYF; CDR3nt: TGTGCCAGCACCTTTTACAATGAGCAGTACTTC
v_gene: TRBV5-6; abundance: few; d_gene: .; j_gene: TRBJ2-5; CDR3aa: CASSLVLGTETQYF; CDR3nt: TGTGCCAGCAGCTTGGTACTGGGGACGGAGACCCAGTACTTC
v_gene: TRBV20-1; abundance: .; d_gene: TRBD1; j_gene: TRBJ2-5; CDR3aa: CSAREARTGEETQYF; CDR3nt: TGCAGTGCTAGAGAGGCTCGGACAGGGGAAGAGACCCAGTACTTC
v_gene: TRBV12-3/TRBV12-4; abundance: few; d_gene: .; j_gene: TRBJ2-7; CDR3aa: CASSLWSDWEDYEQYF; CDR3nt: TGTGCCAGCAGTTTATGGAGCGACTGGGAAGACTACGAGCAGTACTTC
v_gene: TRBV7-6; abundance: few; d_gene: .; j_gene: TRBJ2-7; CDR3aa: CASSLATGSSYEQYF; CDR3nt: TGTGCCAGCAGCTTAGCGACAGGAAGCTCCTACGAGCAGTACTTC
v_gene: TRBV7-9; abundance: .; d_gene: .; j_gene: TRBJ2-1; CDR3aa: CASSSSLSGSTYNEQFF; CDR3nt: TGTGCCAGCAGCTCCTCCCTTAGCGGTTCGACCTACAATGAGCAGTTCTTC
v_gene: TRBV5-1; abundance: few; d_gene: .; j_gene: TRBJ1-2; CDR3aa: CASSPGGSNLNYGYTF; CDR3nt: TGCGCCAGCAGCCCCGGCGGATCCAACCTTAACTATGGCTACACCTTC
v_gene: TRBV5-1; abundance: .; d_gene: .; j_gene: TRBJ2-7; CDR3aa: CASSLAVRTYEQYF; CDR3nt: TGCGCCAGCAGCTTGGCCGTCAGAACCTACGAGCAGTACTTC
v_gene: TRBV29-1; abundance: .; d_gene: .; j_gene: TRBJ1-1; CDR3aa: CSAQRPGNTEAFF; CDR3nt: TGCAGCGCCCAACGGCCCGGGAACACTGAAGCTTTCTTT
v_gene: TRBV7-2; abundance: few; d_gene: .; j_gene: TRBJ2-7; CDR3aa: CASSHEGYGLYEQYF; CDR3nt: TGTGCCAGCAGCCACGAGGGATATGGGCTATACGAGCAGTACTTC
v_gene: TRBV7-8; abundance: .; d_gene: TRBD2; j_gene: TRBJ2-7; CDR3aa: CASSLGAGGDEQYF; CDR3nt: TGTGCCAGCAGCTTAGGGGCGGGAGGGGACGAGCAGTACTTC
v_gene: TRBV28; abundance: .; d_gene: .; j_gene: TRBJ2-2; CDR3aa: CASSFLRSSTGELFF; CDR3nt: TGTGCCAGCAGTTTTCTTCGGTCGAGCACCGGGGAGCTGTTTTTT
v_gene: TRBV5-1; abundance: .; d_gene: .; j_gene: TRBJ2-1; CDR3aa: CASSLDWATLNEQFF; CDR3nt: TGCGCCAGCAGCTTGGATTGGGCGACATTAAATGAGCAGTTCTTC
v_gene: TRBV29-1; abundance: few; d_gene: TRBD1; j_gene: TRBJ1-1; CDR3aa: CSVKSGGNTEAFF; CDR3nt: TGCAGCGTTAAGTCAGGGGGGAACACTGAAGCTTTCTTT
v_gene: TRBV30; abundance: .; d_gene: TRBD2; j_gene: TRBJ2-5; CDR3aa: CAWSRGGETQYF; CDR3nt: TGTGCCTGGAGTCGGGGGGGAGAGACCCAGTACTTC
v_gene: TRBV6-4; abundance: .; d_gene: .; j_gene: TRBJ2-3; CDR3aa: CASSDGPDTQYF; CDR3nt: TGTGCCAGCAGTGACGGCCCAGATACGCAGTATTTT
v_gene: TRBV20-1; abundance: .; d_gene: .; j_gene: TRBJ1-2; CDR3aa: CSARDDGLNYGYTF; CDR3nt: TGCAGTGCTAGAGACGACGGCTTAAACTATGGCTACACCTTC
v_gene: TRBV3-1; abundance: few; d_gene: TRBD2; j_gene: TRBJ2-7; CDR3aa: CASSQLGTSGYEQYF; CDR3nt: TGTGCCAGCAGCCAACTCGGGACTAGCGGATACGAGCAGTACTTC
v_gene: TRBV11-2; abundance: .; d_gene: TRBD2; j_gene: TRBJ2-5; CDR3aa: CASSAISGRSQYF; CDR3nt: TGTGCCAGCAGCGCGATTAGCGGGAGGAGCCAGTACTTC
v_gene: TRBV9; abundance: .; d_gene: TRBD1; j_gene: TRBJ2-7; CDR3aa: CASSKGSDRDAYEQYF; CDR3nt: TGTGCCAGCAGCAAAGGAAGTGACAGGGACGCCTACGAGCAGTACTTC
v_gene: TRBV7-2; abundance: few; d_gene: .; j_gene: TRBJ2-3; CDR3aa: CASSPRVPPDTQYF; CDR3nt: TGTGCCAGCAGCCCTCGCGTACCCCCAGATACGCAGTATTTT
v_gene: TRBV27; abundance: .; d_gene: TRBD1; j_gene: TRBJ2-7; CDR3aa: CASSNRGGSSYEQYF; CDR3nt: TGTGCCAGCAGTAACAGGGGTGGGAGCTCCTACGAGCAGTACTTC
v_gene: TRBV5-1; abundance: .; d_gene: .; j_gene: TRBJ1-2; CDR3aa: CASSLGVSNYGYTF; CDR3nt: TGCGCCAGCAGCTTGGGGGTTTCTAACTATGGCTACACCTTC
v_gene: TRBV9; abundance: .; d_gene: TRBD2; j_gene: TRBJ2-1; CDR3aa: CASSVSGSGSRNEQFF; CDR3nt: TGTGCCAGCAGCGTGTCGGGAAGCGGGAGTAGGAATGAGCAGTTCTTC
v_gene: TRBV28; abundance: .; d_gene: .; j_gene: TRBJ2-7; CDR3aa: CASSLSAPYEQYF; CDR3nt: TGTGCCAGCAGTTTATCAGCCCCCTACGAGCAGTACTTC
v_gene: TRBV27; abundance: few; d_gene: .; j_gene: TRBJ2-7; CDR3aa: CASRRNSWQAASYEQYF; CDR3nt: TGTGCCAGCAGGAGGAATTCGTGGCAGGCAGCTTCCTACGAGCAGTACTTC
v_gene: TRBV29-1; abundance: once; d_gene: TRBD1; j_gene: TRBJ2-4; CDR3aa: CSVSGQTNVAKNIQYF; CDR3nt: TGCAGCGTTTCGGGACAGACCAACGTAGCCAAAAACATTCAGTACTTC
v_gene: TRBV5-6; abundance: .; d_gene: TRBD2; j_gene: TRBJ2-5; CDR3aa: CASSLLSSGNQETQYF; CDR3nt: TGTGCCAGCAGCTTGTTGTCTAGCGGAAACCAAGAGACCCAGTACTTC
v_gene: TRBV27; abundance: .; d_gene: .; j_gene: TRBJ2-3; CDR3aa: CASSLYPDTRYF; CDR3nt: TGTGCCAGCAGTTTATACCCAGATACGCGGTATTTT
v_gene: TRBV28; abundance: .; d_gene: TRBD1; j_gene: TRBJ2-1; CDR3aa: CASSRTGGIHNEQFF; CDR3nt: TGTGCCAGCAGCCGAACAGGGGGGATCCACAATGAGCAGTTCTTC
v_gene: TRBV6-6; abundance: .; d_gene: .; j_gene: TRBJ1-5; CDR3aa: CASSLSPSGQPQHF; CDR3nt: TGTGCCAGCAGTTTATCTCCTTCGGGTCAGCCCCAGCATTTT
v_gene: TRBV5-1; abundance: .; d_gene: .; j_gene: TRBJ1-1; CDR3aa: CASSSRGLNTEAFF; CDR3nt: TGCGCCAGCAGTTCACGAGGGCTGAACACTGAAGCTTTCTTT
v_gene: TRBV20-1; abundance: few; d_gene: .; j_gene: TRBJ2-1; CDR3aa: CSAGPLLGTVEQFF; CDR3nt: TGCAGTGCTGGACCGCTTTTGGGTACGGTTGAGCAGTTCTTC
v_gene: TRBV20-1; abundance: .; d_gene: .; j_gene: TRBJ2-1; CDR3aa: CSARWRSSYNEQFF; CDR3nt: TGCAGTGCTAGATGGAGGAGCTCCTACAATGAGCAGTTCTTC
v_gene: TRBV5-1; abundance: .; d_gene: TRBD2; j_gene: TRBJ2-2; CDR3aa: CASSLEAGSWTGELFF; CDR3nt: TGCGCCAGCAGCTTGGAAGCGGGATCGTGGACCGGGGAGCTGTTTTTT
v_gene: TRBV10-3; abundance: .; d_gene: .; j_gene: TRBJ2-7; CDR3aa: CAISEVEGSYEQYF; CDR3nt: TGTGCCATCAGTGAGGTTGAAGGGAGCTACGAGCAGTACTTC
v_gene: TRBV30; abundance: .; d_gene: TRBD1; j_gene: TRBJ2-1; CDR3aa: CAWADRGDEQFF; CDR3nt: TGTGCCTGGGCCGACAGGGGCGATGAGCAGTTCTTC
v_gene: TRBV5-1; abundance: .; d_gene: TRBD2; j_gene: TRBJ2-7; CDR3aa: CASSLVIAGAYEQYF; CDR3nt: TGCGCCAGCAGCTTGGTGATAGCGGGAGCCTACGAGCAGTACTTC
v_gene: TRBV2; abundance: few; d_gene: TRBD2; j_gene: TRBJ2-5; CDR3aa: CASNPSGTSETQYF; CDR3nt: TGTGCCAGCAATCCTAGCGGGACATCGGAGACCCAGTACTTC
v_gene: TRBV7-9; abundance: .; d_gene: TRBD2; j_gene: TRBJ2-1; CDR3aa: CASSTSGTKKNEQFF; CDR3nt: TGTGCCAGCAGTACCTCCGGGACTAAGAAAAATGAGCAGTTCTTC
v_gene: TRBV28; abundance: many; d_gene: TRBD2; j_gene: TRBJ2-7; CDR3aa: CASSLYSGASNYEQYF; CDR3nt: TGTGCCAGCAGTTTATACAGCGGGGCCTCCAACTACGAGCAGTACTTC
v_gene: TRBV20-1; abundance: .; d_gene: .; j_gene: TRBJ2-7; CDR3aa: CSARHLRPYEQYF; CDR3nt: TGCAGTGCTCGGCACCTCCGCCCCTACGAGCAGTACTTC
v_gene: TRBV10-3; abundance: .; d_gene: TRBD1; j_gene: TRBJ1-5; CDR3aa: CAISAGQGFANQPQHF; CDR3nt: TGTGCCATCAGTGCGGGACAGGGTTTTGCCAATCAGCCCCAGCATTTT
v_gene: TRBV28; abundance: .; d_gene: TRBD2; j_gene: TRBJ2-4; CDR3aa: CASRGLAGGENIQYF; CDR3nt: TGTGCCAGCAGGGGACTAGCGGGAGGGGAAAACATTCAGTACTTC
v_gene: TRBV20-1; abundance: .; d_gene: .; j_gene: TRBJ1-1; CDR3aa: CSARDTVGAKNTEAFF; CDR3nt: TGCAGTGCTAGAGATACCGTGGGGGCGAAGAACACTGAAGCTTTCTTT
v_gene: TRBV10-3; abundance: .; d_gene: .; j_gene: TRBJ2-3; CDR3aa: CAISESVAISTQYF; CDR3nt: TGTGCCATCAGTGAGTCGGTAGCTATATCTACGCAGTATTTT
v_gene: TRBV28; abundance: .; d_gene: .; j_gene: TRBJ2-3; CDR3aa: CASSSTPGDTQYF; CDR3nt: TGTGCCAGCAGCTCTACGCCTGGGGATACGCAGTATTTT
v_gene: TRBV29-1; abundance: few; d_gene: .; j_gene: TRBJ1-2; CDR3aa: CSVGGSGVGGYTF; CDR3nt: TGCAGCGTTGGGGGGTCGGGCGTCGGTGGCTACACCTTC
v_gene: TRBV29-1; abundance: few; d_gene: .; j_gene: TRBJ2-3; CDR3aa: CSVEGADTQYF; CDR3nt: TGCAGCGTTGAAGGGGCAGATACGCAGTATTTT
v_gene: TRBV27; abundance: once; d_gene: .; j_gene: TRBJ2-6; CDR3aa: CASSGPSSGANVLTF; CDR3nt: TGTGCCAGCAGCGGACCGAGCTCTGGGGCCAACGTCCTGACTTTC
v_gene: TRBV10-3; abundance: many; d_gene: .; j_gene: TRBJ2-5; CDR3aa: CAISESGGEETQYF; CDR3nt: TGTGCCATCAGTGAGTCAGGTGGGGAAGAGACCCAGTACTTC